One sample yielded the 13 T cell receptor beta chains listed below, sequenced in a study of cytomegalovirus exposure and HLA in healthy donors. The PCR used 60 Vbeta and 13 Jbeta primers. Data came from immunoSEQ multiplex PCR; TCRdb stores just in-frame clones and leaves some out. Here the sample spans 80,000 to 95,000 clones, about 80% being singletons. Sample: PBMCs. These receptors originate from a female donor in good health and CMV-seronegative.

CDR3 amino acids: CASRPGTSGYEQYF. In nucleotides, the CDR3 is TGTGCCAGCAGACCCGGGACTAGCGGCTACGAGCAGTACTTC. The chain recombines TRBV6-5 with TRBJ2-7, with TRBD2 matching over 11 bases. The CDR3 spans 14 residues. Germline CDR1 MNHEY, CDR2 SVGAGI. J lost 3 bases, V lost 6 bases, and 4 bases had no gene match.

Concerning this clone itself: Lacking the conserved final phenylalanine or tryptophan, this CDR3 likely reflects a read error. This chain connects TRBV5-1 to TRBJ1-1; D is undetermined. Trimming took 0 bases from V and 0 from J, leaving 6 bases between them. Germline CDR1 reads SGHRS; CDR2 reads YFSETQ. This CDR3 comprises 14 residues. The CDR3 region has the DNA TGCGCCAGCAGCTTGGAGGGAGTGAACACTGAAGCTTTCCTT. Protein: CASSLEGVNTEAFL.

The chain links TRBV5-4 to TRBJ2-1, with 10 bases lining up with TRBD2. CDR1 is SGHNT, CDR2 YYREEE, per germline (reference sequence). V was clipped by 0 bases and J by 7 bases; unmatched bases: 7. The CDR3 length is 16 residues. DNA of the CDR3: TGTGCCAGCAGCTTGGCCCAACTAGCGGGAAATAATGAGCAGTTCTTC. It specifies CASSLAQLAGNNEQFF. The full variable domain, completed using reference TRBV5-4 and TRBJ2-1, is ETGVTQSPTHLIKTRGQQVTLRCSSQSGHNTVSWYQQALGQGPQFIFQYYREEENGRGNFPPRFSGLQFPNYSSELNVNALELDDSALYLCASSLAQLAGNNEQFFGPGTRLTVL.

The chain recombines TRBV14 with TRBJ2-5, with TRBD2 as a possible D gene (5 bases). V was clipped by 2 bases and J by 2 bases, with 12 bases between them. The CDR3 spans 15 residues. Germline V CDR1 and CDR2: SGHDN, FVKESK. The CDR3 spells CASSQRTGMQETQYF. In DNA, the CDR3 is TGTGCCAGCAGCCAACGCACCGGGATGCAAGAGACCCAGTACTTC.

The chain combines TRBV7-9 with TRBJ2-1, with TRBD1 matching over 12 bases. J lost 6 bases, V lost 6 bases, and 6 bases had no gene match. Germline assignment: CDR1 SEHNR and CDR2 FQNEAQ (reference sequence). The CDR3 contains 15 residues. CDR3 bases: TGTGCCAGCAGAGAGGGACAGGGGGCAGTCAATGAGCAGTTCTTC. As protein: CASREGQGAVNEQFF.

The chain has TRBV5-1 and TRBJ2-7, with 7 bases lining up with TRBD2. The length of the CDR3 is 13 residues. Germline loops: CDR1 SGHRS, CDR2 YFSETQ. The V and J ends lost 4 bases and 2 bases, in that order; junction bases with no gene match: 3. CDR3 DNA: TGCGCCAGCAGCGCAGGGAGGGCCTACGAGCAGTACTTC. Protein: CASSAGRAYEQYF. Full variable domain (remainder filled in from reference TRBV5-1 and TRBJ2-7): KAGVTQTPRYLIKTRGQQVTLSCSPISGHRSVSWYQQTPGQGLQFLFEYFSETQRNKGNFPGRFSGRQFSNSRSEMNVSTLELGDSALYLCASSAGRAYEQYFGPGTRLTVT.

The CDR3 loop reads CASSQASGPNNEQFF. The DNA for the CDR3 is TGTGCCAGCAGCCAAGCTAGCGGGCCGAACAATGAGCAGTTCTTC. V usage is TRBV4-2 and J usage is TRBJ2-1, with TRBD2 matching 8 bases. This CDR3 contains 15 residues. V gave up 1 base and J gave up 5 bases; unmatched junction bases: 4. Germline loops: CDR1 LGHNA, CDR2 YNFKEQ.

This chain links TRBV27 with TRBJ2-7; maybe TRBD2 (6 bases). Between the trimmed V and J ends, which lost 2 bases and 0 bases, there was a span of 17 bases. From germline, CDR1 is MNHEY and CDR2 SMNVEV (reference sequence). This CDR3 has 17 amino acids. The CDR3 here is CASSLATSGLLSYEQYF. The CDR3 DNA is TGTGCCAGCAGTTTAGCAACCTCGGGACTCCTCTCCTACGAGCAGTACTTC.

The gene calls are TRBV6-4 and TRBJ2-3, with TRBD2 matching 9 bases. The CDR3 consists of 15 residues. V was pared by 3 bases and J by 1 base, with 2 bases of the junction left unmatched. CDR1 MRHNA and CDR2 SNTAGT come from the germline V gene. The CDR3 protein is CASSESGGRTDTQYF. The CDR3 nucleotides read TGTGCCAGCAGTGAAAGCGGGGGGCGCACAGATACGCAGTATTTT.

The chain has TRBV6-5 and TRBJ2-3; 9 bases fit TRBD2. This CDR3 is built from 15 residues. J was trimmed by 3 bases and V by 7 bases; bases with no gene match: 8. CDR1 is MNHEY, CDR2 SVGAGI, per germline. This chain's CDR3 is CASTKAGGATDTQYF. CDR3 bases: TGTGCCAGCACCAAAGCGGGGGGAGCGACAGATACGCAGTATTTT.

This clone was counted between two and nine times. The chain employs TRBV30 and TRBJ2-7; D ambiguous. The germline CDR1 and CDR2 sequences are GTSNPN and SVGIG (reference sequence). The CDR3 runs to 13 residues. The V gene lost 0 bases and the J gene lost 5 bases, with 11 bases spanning the gap. The CDR3 reads CAWSVGSDHEQYF. The CDR3 DNA reads TGTGCCTGGAGTGTAGGCAGCGACCACGAGCAGTACTTC.

The rearrangement links TRBV18 to TRBJ1-2, with D unresolved. This CDR3 has 16 amino acids. Per germline, CDR1 KGHSH and CDR2 LQKENI. The germline V and J ends were trimmed by 3 bases and 6 bases, with 20 bases remaining between them. The CDR3 coding sequence is TGTGCCAGCTCACCCCAGGATTTAGGGAGGTATAATGGCTACACCTTC. Translating gives CASSPQDLGRYNGYTF.

This chain connects TRBV7-9 to TRBJ2-3; no reliable D call. CDR1 is SEHNR, CDR2 FQNEAQ, per germline (reference sequence). With 1 base removed from V and 0 bases from J, the gap between germline ends came to 8 bases. The CDR3 extends over 15 amino acids. This CDR3 is CASSLVATSTDTQYF. The DNA of the CDR3 is TGTGCCAGCAGCTTAGTGGCCACAAGCACAGATACGCAGTATTTT.